This note documents a single T cell receptor (beta chain) sequence. No cognate antigen has been identified for it. Per-nucleotide qualities are absent, and no much larger clonotype sits a single base away. From its cysteine to its phenylalanine, the CDR3 spans 13 amino acids. The retained sequence is limited to the CDR3, 39 bases, with the frame set at the first base. The trim is 4 bases for V and 7 bases for J, with a gap of 11 bases between the germline ends. TCR CDR3 regions were amplified from genomic DNA by multiplex PCR using the deep immunoSEQ assay. For each cell subset, the extracted genomic DNA was distributed evenly across all wells of several immunoSEQ 96-well plates, and each plate served as one replicate. For sorted subsets, roughly 200 ng genomic DNA, equal to 30,000 or so T cell genomes, was loaded into each replicate PCR. The purified libraries were quantified using a Qubit 3.0 fluorometer, sized with a Bioanalyzer 2100, and then quantified again using the KAPA Library Quantification kit. Every immunoSEQ 96-well plate was sequenced on a separate single-read 150-cycle Illumina NextSeq 550 flow cell. In the source study's methods: Because only junctional sequences without quality scores were contained in the immunoSEQ output, filtering matching that applied to full-length reads could not be performed. Sequences were annotated with PyIR, a Python wrapper for IgBLAST v1.9, using IMGT germline references to assign V/J genes and CDR3. Reads were removed for weak V/J assignments (E-value above 1e-6), missing CDR3, stop codons, out-of-frame junctions, or ambiguous translated residues. V3J clonotypes were defined as sequences sharing the same inferred V gene, J gene, and CDR3 amino acid sequence. Percentage overlap between repertoires was calculated by dividing the number of shared unique clonotypes by the size of the smaller repertoire. Repertoire richness was assessed with RTK rarefaction, the Chao1 estimator, and Recon v2.1 estimates of unobserved clonotypes. Generation probabilities were computed with OLGA for all TCRbeta clonotypes obtained by the gDNA method from a few donors. TCRdb provides this immuneACCESS table in a form limited to in-frame rearrangements. Some clones are lacking; in checked studies, under half of them reflect an unresolved V gene, and why the rest are absent is not known. The V and J calls and clone size were taken over from that table, and D and trimming were inferred from the DNA. The sample table holds some 2,500,000 clones, of which roughly 90% were seen once. The leading ten clones occupy approximately 0.41% of the sample.

These data belong to a study of shared clonotypes between healthy human individuals (dated by TCRdb to the early 2020s). General notes on the study: A few men and a couple of women, aged 18 to 49 years, made up the cohort. To increase sequencing depth and limit assay-specific biases, different laboratories used diverse techniques to prepare libraries and sequence TCR repertoires. To estimate repertoire size and how much clonotypes are shared between individuals, the study performed deep sequencing of blood TCR repertoires from about five healthy adults. Per donor, three plates each were used for CD4 naive and CD4 memory, two for CD8 naive, and one for CD8 memory. Leukapheresis yielded between about 0.85 and 9 billion PBMCs per donor.

Healthy HIV-negative adults with no recently reported acute infections or vaccinations were included as donors. Every donor was a Caucasian adult living in Nashville, Tennessee, USA. Magnetic negative selection was used to enrich CD4+ T cells, after which naive cells were positively selected on CD45RA and the negative fraction became the memory subset. Blood was collected by leukapheresis, and PBMCs were isolated by Ficoll-Histopaque density gradient centrifugation and then cryopreserved in liquid nitrogen vapor phase. Analytical flow cytometry was used to check the purity and quantity of each magnetically sorted T cell population. Each sorted fraction had its genomic DNA isolated and then quantified by UV absorbance on a Nanodrop 2000c. The investigation overall reported the following: Incomplete sequencing was indicated by rarefaction of sorted-subset datasets, despite the large sequencing depth. Pairwise subsampling indicated that sequencing depth was expected to affect the degree of clonotype sharing among donors. Estimated clonotype richness was generally larger for naive than for memory subsets. Sharing across several donors was observed for approximately 5% of naive CD4, around 3.5% of naive CD8, around 2.5% of memory CD4, and roughly 0.43% of memory CD8 clonotypes. The small number of donors limited the genetic and exposure-history diversity represented. Clonotypes shared by all four sorted-subset donors showed higher generation probabilities than non-shared clonotypes. Sampling was limited to blood, and TCR repertoires in tissue likely differ from TCR repertoires in blood.

Sequenced sample: naive CD4+ T cells from PBMCs. Read against the paper, the sample's cell subset or site label means: CD45RA+ positively selected. The sequence is built from TRBV23-1 and TRBJ2-1, with an unclear D gene assignment. TRBV23-1 belongs to the ORF category, with a function that is uncertain. The TCR sequence derives from a young man in good health. Some clones in this sample may be carry-over from other donors' samples. The base sequence is TGCGCCAGCAGTCGTGAGGAGCGAAATGAGCAGTTCTTC. Its translation is CASSREERNEQFF.